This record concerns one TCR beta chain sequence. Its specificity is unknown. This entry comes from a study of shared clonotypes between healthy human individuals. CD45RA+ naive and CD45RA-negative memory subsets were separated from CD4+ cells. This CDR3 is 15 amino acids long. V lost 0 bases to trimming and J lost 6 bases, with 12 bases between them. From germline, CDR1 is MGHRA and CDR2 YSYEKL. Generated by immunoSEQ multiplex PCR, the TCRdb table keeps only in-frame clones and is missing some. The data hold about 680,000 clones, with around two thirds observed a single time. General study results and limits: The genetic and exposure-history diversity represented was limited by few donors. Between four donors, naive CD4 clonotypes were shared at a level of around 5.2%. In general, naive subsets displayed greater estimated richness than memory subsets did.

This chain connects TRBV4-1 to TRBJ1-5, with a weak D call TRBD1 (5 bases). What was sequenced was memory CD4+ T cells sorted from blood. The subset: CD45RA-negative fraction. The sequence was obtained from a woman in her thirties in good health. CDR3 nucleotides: TGCGCCAGCAGCCAAGATGACAGTCTGTCTCAGCCCCAGCATTTT. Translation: CASSQDDSLSQPQHF.